Below, 24 T cell receptor beta chains from the same sample are listed, as sequenced in a study of T-cell reconstitution after alpha-beta-depleted transplantation in children (dated by TCRdb to the mid-2010s). The protocol used for the library was PCR. Sequencing was carried out with an Illumina HiSeq 2500. TCR libraries were prepared with molecular barcoding, using unique molecular identifiers to normalize TCRbeta repertoire quantification. TCRdb trimmed the raw reads at Q25, called clones with MiXCR and kept productive beta chains. One record per CDR3 amino acid sequence lists the most common genes and DNA. The sample table holds 170,000 or so distinct CDR3 sequences, of which around 7% were seen once. The ten largest make up approximately 2.9% of the sample. The sample consisted of PBMCs from the stem cell graft donor, taken from the stem cell graft. The source of these receptors is a human donor who donated a stem cell graft to a child with Wiskott-Aldrich syndrome.

This clonotype was observed at least ten times. The chain combines TRBV10-3 with TRBJ2-7; D uncertain. The CDR3 extends over 13 amino acids. The germline CDR1 and CDR2 sequences are ENHRY and SYGVKD. V was trimmed by 7 bases and J by 1 base, leaving 11 bases between them. The CDR3 here is CAINDQTSYEQYF. The DNA for the CDR3 is TGTGCCATCAACGACCAGACGTCCTACGAGCAGTACTTC.

This clonotype was detected many times. The chain uses TRBV12-3 or TRBV12-4 and TRBJ1-3; 9 bases map to TRBD1. There are 14 residues in the CDR3. V shed 7 bases and J 2 bases; nucleotides not matched to a gene: 3. The CDR3 here is CASTRQGAGNTIYF. CDR3 sequence (DNA): TGTGCCAGCACCCGACAGGGGGCTGGAAACACCATATATTTT.

This clonotype was seen ten or more times. This chain joins TRBV5-1 and TRBJ2-7; TRBD1 or TRBD2 may be the D gene (5 bases each). Trimming took off 5 bases at V and 5 bases at J, with 14 bases between the two ends. The CDR3 runs to 13 residues. Germline V gene lookup returns CDR1 SGHRS and CDR2 YFSETQ. CDR3 sequence: CASREGTDHEQYF. CDR3 nucleotide sequence: TGCGCCAGCAGGGAAGGGACCGACCACGAGCAGTACTTC.

This clonotype showed up many times. The J gene is TRBJ2-1, the V gene TRBV7-2; D ambiguous. The CDR3 runs to 12 residues. Trimming left V 7 bases short and J 7 bases short, with 11 bases between. Germline V gives CDR1 SGHTA, CDR2 FQGNSA. CDR3 DNA sequence: TGTGCCAGCACACCTTTTCCGAATGAGCAGTTCTTC. Translating gives CASTPFPNEQFF. The full variable domain, its missing parts supplied by reference TRBV7-2 and TRBJ2-1, is GAGVSQSPSNKVTEKGKDVELRCDPISGHTALYWYRQSLGQGLEFLIYFQGNSAPDKSGLPSDRFSAERTGGSVSTLTIQRTQQEDSAVYLCASTPFPNEQFFGPGTRLTVL.

The sample holds many counts of this clonotype. The chain uses TRBV5-1 and TRBJ2-2; 10 positions match TRBD2. The CDR3 extends over 16 amino acids. CDR1 and CDR2 from the germline V gene are SGHRS and YFSETQ. After removal of 2 bases from V and 1 base from J, the junction contained 2 bases not matched to a gene. This CDR3 is CASSFRLAGNTGELFF. The CDR3 DNA sequence: TGCGCCAGCAGCTTCCGACTAGCGGGGAACACCGGGGAGCTGTTTTTT.

This clonotype was seen at least ten times. The chain employs TRBV20-1 and TRBJ2-1, with 10 bases that match TRBD2. The trim removed 3 bases at V and 3 bases at J, leaving 8 bases unmatched. There are 16 residues in the CDR3. Germline CDR1 and CDR2: DFQATT and SNEGSKA (reference sequence). The CDR3 spells CSASLASGSHYNEQFF. CDR3 nucleotides: TGCAGTGCTAGCTTGGCTAGCGGGAGCCACTACAATGAGCAGTTCTTC.

In this sample, this clonotype turned up a few times. Germline is not matched at one junction end, which may reflect a read error. The rearrangement uses TRBV20-1 and TRBJ2-3, with 13 bases lining up with TRBD2. This CDR3 spans 14 amino acids. Germline CDR1 DFQATT, CDR2 SNEGSKA (reference sequence). CDR3 amino acids: CSARDPVLAGGGHF. The CDR3 bases are TGCAGTGCTAGAGATCCCGTACTAGCGGGGGGGGGGCATTTT.

This clonotype appeared many times. The V call is TRBV11-2, the J call TRBJ2-1; D not resolved. This CDR3 has 14 residues. CDR1 SGHAT and CDR2 FQNNGV come from the germline V gene. V dropped 4 bases and J dropped 3 bases, with 10 bases sitting between them. The CDR3 region has the DNA TGTGCCAGCAGCTCTTCTGGTTACTACAATGAGCAGTTCTTC. Its translation is CASSSSGYYNEQFF.

A few counts support this clonotype. The rearrangement uses TRBV7-9 and TRBJ2-5; D unclear. This CDR3 comprises 13 residues. The V gene lost 2 bases and the J gene lost 5 bases, with 9 bases spanning the gap. The V gene's germline CDR1 is SEHNR and CDR2 FQNEAQ (reference sequence). CDR3 in DNA: TGTGCCAGCAGCTTAAACGCCGCGGAGACCCAGTACTTC. This encodes CASSLNAAETQYF.

This clonotype was observed at least ten times. V gene TRBV20-1 combines with J gene TRBJ2-1; 12 nucleotides agree with TRBD2. CDR1 DFQATT and CDR2 SNEGSKA come from the germline V gene (reference sequence). Unmatched junction bases numbered 7, after V lost 3 bases and J lost 4 bases. This CDR3 contains 16 residues. For the CDR3, the DNA is TGCAGTGCTAGCTCTCTTCTAGCGGGAGGGTACAATGAGCAGTTCTTC. As protein: CSASSLLAGGYNEQFF.

This clonotype was recorded many times. A junction end diverges from the germline sequence, so it may reflect a read error. The rearrangement joins TRBV7-2 to TRBJ1-6; no definite D call. CDR3 size: 15 residues. The germline gives CDR1 SGHTA, CDR2 FQGNSA. The CDR3 sequence is CASSPLIGPYQPLHF. The CDR3 coding sequence is TGTGCTAGCAGCCCCTTAATAGGGCCCTATCAGCCCCTCCACTTT. The variable domain in full, completed from reference TRBV7-2 and TRBJ1-6, reads GAGVSQSPSNKVTEKGKDVELRCDPISGHTALYWYRQSLGQGLEFLIYFQGNSAPDKSGLPSDRFSAERTGGSVSTLTIQRTQQEDSAVYLCASSPLIGPYQPLHFGNGTRLTVT.

The chain has TRBV3-1 and TRBJ2-2, with D possibly being TRBD1 (5 bases). V dropped 4 bases and J dropped 2 bases, with 17 bases sitting between them. CDR3 length equals 17 residues. Germline values: CDR1 LGHDT, CDR2 YNNKEL (reference sequence). CDR3 protein: CASSPRLRTSNTGELFF. The CDR3 nucleotides read TGTGCCAGCAGCCCTAGATTAAGGACAAGTAACACCGGGGAGCTGTTTTTT.

This clonotype was counted at least ten times. The CDR3 nucleotides read TGTGCCACCTCGGACAGGGGTGTCTACAATGAGCAGTTCTTC. It yields the protein CATSDRGVYNEQFF. J is TRBJ2-1 and V is TRBV15, with 9 bases that match TRBD1. V dropped 8 bases and J dropped 3; count of bases not matched to a gene: 5. This CDR3 has 14 residues. Looked up from germline, CDR1 is LNHNV and CDR2 is YYDKDF (reference sequence).

This clonotype was recorded many times. A read error is possible here, since a much larger clone lies one base away. V and J are TRBV5-5 and TRBJ2-7; D remains unclear. This CDR3 comprises 11 residues. V was clipped by 4 bases and J by 7 bases, with 9 bases between them. The germline gives CDR1 SGHKS, CDR2 YYEKEE (reference sequence). CDR3 in DNA: TGTGCCAGCAGCGCCGTGGGGGAGCAGTACTTC. It codes for CASSAVGEQYF.

This clonotype was counted many times. CDR3 protein: CSVGQGTQPQHF. The CDR3 DNA is TGCAGTGTCGGACAGGGGACGCAGCCCCAGCATTTT. The chain combines TRBV20-1 with TRBJ1-5, with 9 bases fitting TRBD1. Per the germline V gene, CDR1 is DFQATT and CDR2 is SNEGSKA (reference sequence). Trimming removed 7 bases from V and 7 bases from J; junction bases left unmatched: 5. The CDR3 is 12 amino acids.

This clonotype has at least ten counts. This sequence joins TRBV5-4 and TRBJ1-2; possible D gene TRBD1, 5 bases. This CDR3 is 12 amino acids long. CDR1 is SGHNT and CDR2 is YYREEE in the germline V gene (reference sequence). V gave up 4 bases and J gave up 8 bases, with 12 bases separating them. CDR3 in amino acids: CASSPRVGGYTF. CDR3 in DNA: TGTGCCAGCAGCCCCAGGGTTGGAGGCTACACCTTC.

At least ten counts were recorded for this clonotype. This chain joins TRBV5-4 and TRBJ2-3; possibly TRBD1 for D (7 bases). Trimming shortened V by 1 base and J by 2 bases, and 14 bases separated the two germline ends. The CDR3 runs to 16 residues. Germline CDR1 and CDR2: SGHNT and YYREEE (reference sequence). The CDR3 nucleotides read TGTGCCAGCAGCTTGCTAGCAGGGGGGCCCACAGATACGCAGTATTTT. Its translation is CASSLLAGGPTDTQYF.

There are a few counts of this clonotype. The rearrangement links TRBV7-9 to TRBJ2-2, with D unclear. The germline V gene has CDR1 SEHNR and CDR2 FQNEAQ (reference sequence). Deletions cut 1 base from V and 6 bases from J, with 12 bases between. CDR3 size: 15 residues. CDR3 bases: TGTGCCAGCAGCTTAGTATGGACCACAGCCGGGGAGCTGTTTTTT. Its protein is CASSLVWTTAGELFF. Looking up the rest from reference TRBV7-9 and TRBJ2-2 gives the full variable domain: DTGVSQNPRHKITKRGQNVTFRCDPISEHNRLYWYRQTLGQGPEFLTYFQNEAQLEKSRLLSDRFSAERPKGSFSTLEIQRTEQGDSAMYLCASSLVWTTAGELFFGEGSRLTVL.

This clonotype was observed many times. This rearrangement joins TRBV7-9 to TRBJ1-1; 7 bases are shared with TRBD1. Trimming cost V 6 bases and J 1 base; bases outside gene matches: 8. The CDR3 runs 15 residues. The germline gives CDR1 SEHNR, CDR2 FQNEAQ (reference sequence). The CDR3 DNA sequence: TGTGCCAGCAGACCCTTGACAGGGTCGAACACTGAAGCTTTCTTT. This gives the protein CASRPLTGSNTEAFF.

The sample holds many counts of this clonotype. The rearrangement links TRBV9 to TRBJ1-5, with D possibly matching TRBD1 (5 bases). Germline V CDR1 and CDR2: SGDLS, YYNGEE. This CDR3 region has 15 residues. Trimming left V 0 bases short and J 6 bases short, with 13 bases between. The CDR3 protein is CASSVGGRVGQPQHF. CDR3 DNA: TGTGCCAGCAGCGTAGGAGGCAGGGTGGGTCAGCCCCAGCATTTT. Full variable domain (rest looked up from reference TRBV9 and TRBJ1-5): DSGVTQTPKHLITATGQRVTLRCSPRSGDLSVYWYQQSLDQGLQFLIQYYNGEERAKGNILERFSAQQFPDLHSELNLSSLELGDSALYFCASSVGGRVGQPQHFGDGTRLSIL.

This rearrangement joins TRBV5-1 to TRBJ1-1; D perhaps matches TRBD1 (5 bases). V lost 4 bases to trimming and J lost 3 bases, with 22 bases between them. This CDR3 has 17 amino acids. Germline V gene data show CDR1 as SGHRS and CDR2 as YFSETQ. This CDR3 reads CASSPVGTGKGYTEAFF. CDR3 nucleotide sequence: TGCGCCAGCAGCCCAGTGGGTACGGGTAAGGGGTACACTGAAGCTTTCTTT.

This clonotype came up many times. The J gene is TRBJ1-1, the V gene TRBV6-5; TRBD1 is a possible D gene (6 bases). V was pared by 5 bases and J by 8 bases, with 9 bases between. The length of the CDR3 is 11 residues. CDR1 is MNHEY, CDR2 SVGAGI, per germline. The CDR3 region is CASSQTGEAFF. In nucleotides, the CDR3 is TGTGCCAGCAGTCAAACAGGGGAAGCTTTCTTT.

This clonotype was found many times. The V gene is TRBV6-5, the J gene TRBJ1-1; D is undetermined. Per germline, CDR1 MNHEY and CDR2 SVGAGI. V was shortened by 2 bases and J by 8 bases, with 15 bases between the two germline ends. The CDR3 covers 14 residues. This chain's CDR3 is CASSYTLENGEAFF. The CDR3 region has the DNA TGTGCCAGCAGTTACACTCTTGAGAATGGGGAAGCTTTCTTT.

This clonotype was observed many times. This chain links TRBV25-1 with TRBJ1-2, with D possibly matching TRBD1 (5 bases). The CDR3 is made up of 13 amino acids. CDR1 is MGHDK, CDR2 SYGVNS, per germline. V lost 2 bases to trimming and J lost 2 bases, with 6 bases between them. DNA of the CDR3: TGTGCCAGCAGTGAACAGGGCAACTATGGCTACACCTTC. Its translation: CASSEQGNYGYTF.